The 30 T cell receptor beta chains presented below share a single source sample, sequenced in a study of blood T cell repertoires in COVID-19. Measured with immunoSEQ multiplex PCR; TCRdb has only the in-frame clones, and not every one. There are roughly 200,000 clones in the sample; 82% occur only once, and about 11% lies in the top ten. Specimen: PBMCs or T cells enriched from blood (not recorded which). These TCRs come from a man aged 35-49 years who had recovered from COVID-19.

The chain combines TRBV3-1 (or the pseudogene TRBV3-2) with TRBJ2-2; D possibly corresponds to TRBD2 (5 bases). Trimming removed 6 bases from V and 6 bases from J, with 8 bases in between. This CDR3 region has 12 residues. The germline CDR1 and CDR2 sequences are LGHDT and YNNKEL (reference sequence). CDR3 sequence reads: CASRRGPGELFF. In DNA, the CDR3 is TGTGCCAGCAGACGAGGGCCCGGGGAGCTGTTTTTT.

This chain uses TRBV3-1 (or the pseudogene TRBV3-2) with TRBJ2-7; D may be TRBD1 (6 bases). Germline loops: CDR1 LGHDT, CDR2 YNNKEL (reference sequence). The CDR3 is 13 amino acids. With 3 bases removed from V and 3 bases from J, the gap between germline ends came to 9 bases. The CDR3 is CASSHGGYYEQYF. CDR3 nucleotide sequence: TGTGCCAGCAGCCATGGGGGCTACTACGAGCAGTACTTC.

The chain couples TRBV28 to TRBJ1-2; 11 nucleotides line up with TRBD1. The CDR3 spans 14 residues. Looked up from germline, CDR1 is MDHEN and CDR2 is SYDVKM. Trimming at V came to 6 bases and at J to 7 bases, leaving 7 bases not matched to a gene. CDR3 bases: TGTGCCAGCAGATCTGGACAGGGGGCGCTTGGCTACACCTTC. Its translation: CASRSGQGALGYTF.

The V call is TRBV4-2, the J call TRBJ1-5, with a tentative D call TRBD1 (6 bases). CDR3 length equals 14 residues. The germline V and J ends were trimmed by 1 base and 5 bases, with 9 bases remaining between them. Germline V gives CDR1 LGHNA, CDR2 YNFKEQ. This CDR3 is CASSQGAGDQPQHF. The CDR3 DNA reads as TGTGCCAGCAGCCAAGGGGCAGGGGATCAGCCCCAGCATTTT.

J is TRBJ2-5 and V is TRBV5-4, with D possibly TRBD1 on 6 matching bases. CDR3 size: 13 residues. The germline CDR1 and CDR2 sequences are SGHNT and YYREEE (reference sequence). V was clipped by 9 bases and J by 1 base, with 13 bases between them. CDR3 DNA sequence: TGTGCCATCAACCAGGGGACCCAAGAGACCCAGTACTTC. Translation gives CAINQGTQETQYF.

The chain recombines TRBV7-2 with TRBJ1-4; weak D call: TRBD1 (5 bases). Trimming stripped 5 bases from V and 7 bases from J, with 14 bases between. The germline gives CDR1 SGHTA, CDR2 FQGNSA. CDR3 length: 14 amino acids. In DNA form, the CDR3 reads TGTGCCAGCAGCCAAGGACAAAAATTTGAAAAACTGTTTTTT. Its translation is CASSQGQKFEKLFF.

The chain combines TRBV21-1 with TRBJ2-1; the tabulated D call, TRBD2, remains unverified against the DNA. TRBV21-1 is an annotated pseudogene. The CDR3 is made up of 14 amino acids. This chain's CDR3 is CASSANADGRTFFF. The CDR3, as DNA: TGTGCCAGCAGCGCTAACGCAGATGGGAGGACCTTCTTCTTC.

The sample holds a few counts of this clone. V gene TRBV27 combines with J gene TRBJ2-7, with 7 nucleotides matching TRBD1. CDR1 is MNHEY and CDR2 is SMNVEV in the germline V gene (reference sequence). The ends lost 4 bases at V and 7 bases at J; junction bases unmatched: 19. This CDR3 has 17 amino acids. CDR3 protein: CASSSRRLLQGIGEQYF. The CDR3 nucleotides read TGTGCCAGCAGTTCGCGCCGCCTATTACAGGGGATCGGGGAGCAGTACTTC.

The V call is TRBV2, the J call TRBJ2-1; perhaps TRBD2 as D (5 bases). This CDR3 contains 12 residues. V lost 4 bases, J lost 9 bases, and 10 bases lay in between. Germline CDR1 is SNHLY and CDR2 is FYNNEI. The CDR3 nucleotides are TGTGCCAGCAGTGCTGCGAGGGCTGAGCAGTTCTTC. Its protein is CASSAARAEQFF.

The chain has TRBV27 and TRBJ2-3, with a possible D match to TRBD2 (6 bases). CDR1 MNHEY and CDR2 SMNVEV come from the germline V gene (reference sequence). The germline V and J ends were trimmed by 5 bases and 2 bases, with 11 bases remaining between them. The CDR3 runs to 14 residues. In nucleotides, the CDR3 is TGTGCCAGCAGTCCGGGACTCCCCACAGATACGCAGTATTTT. Translation: CASSPGLPTDTQYF.

The chain has TRBV24-1 and TRBJ2-3; unclear D gene. Germline loops: CDR1 KGHDR, CDR2 SFDVKD. This CDR3 spans 13 amino acids. Trimming removed 7 bases at V and 2 bases at J, with 9 bases between. This CDR3 reads CATSRQATDTQYF. Written as DNA, the CDR3 is TGTGCCACCAGCCGCCAGGCCACAGATACGCAGTATTTT.

This clone was counted a few times. V and J are TRBV19 and TRBJ1-2; TRBD1 matches 8 bases. Germline loops: CDR1 LNHDA, CDR2 SQIVND (reference sequence). V lost 5 bases to trimming and J lost 3 bases; unmatched junction nucleotides: 5. The CDR3 sequence is 14 residues long. CDR3 loop: CASSHGQGHYGYTF. CDR3 nucleotides: TGTGCCAGTAGTCATGGACAGGGACACTATGGCTACACCTTC.

The chain recombines TRBV6-5 with TRBJ1-2; D uncertain. Germline V CDR1 and CDR2: MNHEY, SVGAGI. V was shortened by 3 bases and J by 4 bases, with 9 bases between the two germline ends. CDR3 length: 13 amino acids. This CDR3 reads CASSYLATYGYTF. The CDR3 bases are TGTGCCAGCAGTTATTTAGCCACCTATGGCTACACCTTC.

The chain uses TRBV28 and TRBJ2-3, with D perhaps matching TRBD1 (6 bases). CDR3 length: 14 residues. The V and J ends lost 5 bases and 10 bases respectively, with 19 bases between them. Looked up from germline, CDR1 is MDHEN and CDR2 is SYDVKM. CDR3 DNA: TGTGCCAGCAGTGTCTGGGACACAGCAACCTCGCAGTATTTT. Translating it yields CASSVWDTATSQYF. Combining the CDR3 with reference TRBV28 and TRBJ2-3 gives the whole variable domain DVKVTQSSRYLVKRTGEKVFLECVQDMDHENMFWYRQDPGLGLRLIYFSYDVKMKEKGDIPEGYSVSREKKERFSLILESASTNQTSMYLCASSVWDTATSQYFGPGTRLTVL.

The chain has TRBV18 and TRBJ2-4; D unresolved. The germline V and J ends were trimmed by 3 bases and 3 bases, with 6 bases remaining between them. The CDR3 runs 13 residues. CDR1 and CDR2 from the germline V gene are KGHSH and LQKENI. CDR3: CASSPQNKNIQYF. The CDR3 region has the DNA TGTGCCAGCTCACCCCAAAACAAAAACATTCAGTACTTC.

This CDR3 is CATSGAGEETQYF. CDR3 in DNA: TGTGCCACCAGTGGTGCAGGGGAAGAGACCCAGTACTTC. The chain uses TRBV24-1 and TRBJ2-5; D perhaps matches TRBD1 (6 bases). The CDR3 length is 13 residues. V was pared by 5 bases and J by 3 bases, with 9 bases between. Germline CDR1 KGHDR, CDR2 SFDVKD.

This chain connects TRBV2 to TRBJ1-3, with 7 nucleotides matching TRBD1. The CDR3 extends over 15 amino acids. The junction had 8 bases not matched to a gene; V was cut back by 4 bases and J by 5 bases. In germline, CDR1 is SNHLY, CDR2 FYNNEI. The CDR3 bases are TGTGCCAGCAGTGGGTTAGGGACAGATAGAAACACCATATATTTT. Translated: CASSGLGTDRNTIYF.

This clone was seen once. The gene calls are TRBV30 and TRBJ2-5; 9 bases are a match to TRBD2. The V gene end was trimmed by 5 bases and the J gene end by 5 bases; junction bases not matched to a gene: 6. Germline CDR1 is GTSNPN and CDR2 is SVGIG (reference sequence). This CDR3 has 13 residues. The CDR3 bases are TGTGCCTGGGAAGCTAGCGGGATTGAGACCCAGTACTTC. It codes for CAWEASGIETQYF.

In this sample, this clone turned up once. The CDR3 reads CASSDGTGLNQPQHF. CDR3 nucleotides: TGTGCCAGCAGCGATGGGACAGGGCTCAATCAGCCCCAGCATTTT. The V gene is TRBV9, the J gene TRBJ1-5; 9 bases match TRBD1. With V trimmed by 3 bases and J by 3 bases, 4 bases remained unmatched. The CDR3 loop spans 15 amino acids. Per germline, CDR1 SGDLS and CDR2 YYNGEE.

The J gene is TRBJ1-2, the V gene TRBV28, with 8 bases identical to TRBD1. The CDR3 is made up of 16 amino acids. Germline V gene sequence: CDR1 MDHEN, CDR2 SYDVKM. V was clipped by 2 bases and J by 4 bases; unmatched bases: 9. The CDR3 DNA reads TGTGCCAGCAGTTTAGGGGGCCCGGGACAGGTCTATGGCTACACCTTC. Translating gives CASSLGGPGQVYGYTF.

This chain joins TRBV5-1 and TRBJ2-1; 14 bases are a match to TRBD2. The CDR3 covers 16 residues. Losses at the gene ends were 0 bases for V and 7 bases for J; bases not matched to a gene: 3. Germline V gives CDR1 SGHRS, CDR2 YFSETQ. The CDR3 sequence is CASSLGGTSGSNEQFF. Written as DNA, the CDR3 is TGCGCCAGCAGCTTGGGGGGGACTAGCGGGAGTAATGAGCAGTTCTTC.

V usage is TRBV7-3 and J usage is TRBJ1-1, with a tentative D call TRBD1 (6 bases). Per germline, CDR1 SGHTA and CDR2 FQGTGA. With 6 bases removed from V and 4 bases from J, the gap between germline ends came to 15 bases. The CDR3 is 14 residues long. The CDR3 reads CASRVRGGITEAFF. DNA for the CDR3: TGTGCCAGCAGAGTTAGGGGGGGTATCACTGAAGCTTTCTTT.

The chain joins TRBV5-4 to TRBJ1-3; no clear D gene. V was pared by 0 bases and J by 5 bases, with 3 bases between. From germline, CDR1 is SGHNT and CDR2 YYREEE (reference sequence). The CDR3 has 12 amino acids. The CDR3 DNA follows: TGTGCCAGCAGCTTGGACAGAAACACCATATATTTT. Its translation is CASSLDRNTIYF.

The gene calls are TRBV2 and TRBJ2-7; D possibly corresponds to TRBD1 (5 bases). The V gene's germline CDR1 is SNHLY and CDR2 FYNNEI. This CDR3 comprises 12 residues. The V and J ends lost 5 bases and 3 bases respectively, with 8 bases between them. The CDR3 reads CASSNQGYEQYV. CDR3 in DNA: TGTGCCAGCAGTAACCAGGGCTACGAGCAGTACGTC.

The CDR3 region is CAYRTGSSGANVLTF. CDR3 coding DNA: TGTGCCTATCGGACAGGGAGCTCTGGGGCCAACGTCCTGACTTTC. The V and J genes are TRBV30 and TRBJ2-6; 8 bases map to TRBD1. Germline lookup yields CDR1 GTSNPN and CDR2 SVGIG (reference sequence). After removal of 7 bases from V and 0 bases from J, the junction contained 5 bases not matched to a gene. This CDR3 spans 15 amino acids.

V is TRBV6-5 and J is TRBJ1-5, with D unresolved. The CDR3 extends over 14 amino acids. Trimming cost V 0 bases and J 2 bases, with 5 bases left between them. The V gene's germline CDR1 is MNHEY and CDR2 SVGAGI. The CDR3 region is CASSYSSGNQPQHF. DNA for the CDR3: TGTGCCAGCAGTTACTCGAGTGGCAATCAGCCCCAGCATTTT.

The J gene is TRBJ2-1, the V gene TRBV6-2 or TRBV6-3, with D uncertain. The V and J ends lost 4 bases and 7 bases respectively, with 8 bases between them. This CDR3 comprises 12 residues. Germline V gene lookup returns CDR1 MNHEY and CDR2 SVGEGT. CDR3 nucleotide sequence: TGTGCCAGCAGTTTCCGAGTGAATGAGCAGTTCTTC. It yields the protein CASSFRVNEQFF.

J is TRBJ1-1 and V is TRBV7-3; the D gene is possibly TRBD1 (5 bases). The V gene lost 5 bases and the J gene lost 5 bases, with 15 bases spanning the gap. CDR1 is SGHTA and CDR2 is FQGTGA in the germline V gene. There are 14 residues in the CDR3. In DNA, the CDR3 is TGTGCCAGCAGCAACGTCCCCGGGGGGACTGAAGCTTTCTTT. The encoded protein is CASSNVPGGTEAFF.

The chain joins TRBV7-2 to TRBJ2-7; 10 positions match TRBD1. CDR3 length: 16 amino acids. Germline CDR1 is SGHTA and CDR2 is FQGNSA. The V gene end was trimmed by 0 bases and the J gene end by 2 bases; junction bases not matched to a gene: 4. CDR3 region: CASSLAGTGDPYEQYF. For the CDR3, the DNA is TGTGCCAGCAGCTTAGCTGGGACAGGGGACCCCTACGAGCAGTACTTC.

The rearrangement links TRBV28 to TRBJ1-4; perhaps TRBD1 as D (5 bases). The CDR3 length is 15 residues. The ends were cut back, 4 bases at V and 7 bases at J, with 16 bases in the middle. Per the germline V gene, CDR1 is MDHEN and CDR2 is SYDVKM. CDR3 sequence (DNA): TGTGCCAGCAGTTATCCCGGGGGGGGAGGTGAAAAACTGTTTTTT. Translated: CASSYPGGGGEKLFF.